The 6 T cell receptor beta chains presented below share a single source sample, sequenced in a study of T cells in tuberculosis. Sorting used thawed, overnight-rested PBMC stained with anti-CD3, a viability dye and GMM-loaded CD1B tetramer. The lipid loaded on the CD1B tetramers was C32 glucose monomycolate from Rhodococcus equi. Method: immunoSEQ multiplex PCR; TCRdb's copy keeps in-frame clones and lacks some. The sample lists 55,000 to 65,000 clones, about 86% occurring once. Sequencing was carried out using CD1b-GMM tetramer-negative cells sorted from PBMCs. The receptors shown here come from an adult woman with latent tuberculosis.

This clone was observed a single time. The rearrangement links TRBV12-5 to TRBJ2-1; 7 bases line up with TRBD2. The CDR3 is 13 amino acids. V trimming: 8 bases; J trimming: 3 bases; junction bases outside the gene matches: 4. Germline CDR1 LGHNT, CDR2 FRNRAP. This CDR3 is CASRPSGYNEQFF. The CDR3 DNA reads TGTGCTAGTCGGCCTAGCGGCTACAATGAGCAGTTCTTC.

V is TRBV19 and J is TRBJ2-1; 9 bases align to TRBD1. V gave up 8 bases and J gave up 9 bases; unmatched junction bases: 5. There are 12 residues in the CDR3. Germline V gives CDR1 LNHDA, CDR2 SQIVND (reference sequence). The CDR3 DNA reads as TGTGCCAGTTCAACAGGGGGCGGTGAGCAGTTCTTC. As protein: CASSTGGGEQFF.

Here the CDR3 reads CASSPQDRSQETQYF. Here the CDR3 DNA reads TGTGCCAGCTCACCACAGGACAGAAGCCAAGAGACCCAGTACTTC. The V and J genes are TRBV18 and TRBJ2-5; weak D call: TRBD1 (6 bases). The V end lost 1 base, the J end lost 1 base, and 10 bases lay between the germline ends. The V gene's germline CDR1 is KGHSH and CDR2 LQKENI. This CDR3 region has 15 residues. Combining the CDR3 with reference TRBV18 and TRBJ2-5 gives the whole variable domain NAGVMQNPRHLVRRRGQEARLRCSPMKGHSHVYWYRQLPEEGLKFMVYLQKENIIDESGMPKERFSAEFPKEGPSILRIQQVVRGDSAAYFCASSPQDRSQETQYFGPGTRLLVL.

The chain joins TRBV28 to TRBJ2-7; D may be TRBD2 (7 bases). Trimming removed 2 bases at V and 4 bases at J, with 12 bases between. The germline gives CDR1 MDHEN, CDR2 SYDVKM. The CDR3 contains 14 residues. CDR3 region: CASSLGGASYEQYF. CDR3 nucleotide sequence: TGTGCCAGCAGTTTAGGGGGGGCGTCTTACGAGCAGTACTTC.

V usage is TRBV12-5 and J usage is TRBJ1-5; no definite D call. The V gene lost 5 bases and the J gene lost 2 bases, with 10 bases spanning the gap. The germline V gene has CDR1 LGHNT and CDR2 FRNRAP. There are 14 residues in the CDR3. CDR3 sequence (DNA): TGTGCTAGTGGTCGATCAGGCGGCAATCAGCCCCAGCATTTT. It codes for CASGRSGGNQPQHF.

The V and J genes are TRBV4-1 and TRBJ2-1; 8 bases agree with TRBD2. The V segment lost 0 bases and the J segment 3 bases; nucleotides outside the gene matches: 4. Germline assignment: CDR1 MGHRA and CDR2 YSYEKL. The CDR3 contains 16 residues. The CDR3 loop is CASSQDRAGVYNEQFF. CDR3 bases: TGCGCCAGCAGCCAAGATCGAGCGGGGGTCTACAATGAGCAGTTCTTC.